One sample yielded the 13 T cell receptor beta chains listed below, sequenced in a study of blood T cell repertoires in COVID-19. The repertoire was sequenced with immunoSEQ multiplex PCR; TCRdb's copy has only in-frame clones and lacks some. The sample contains some 190,000 clones, around 80% of which appear only once. Sequencing used peripheral blood. Receptors were obtained from a man aged 55 to 69 with acute or convalescent COVID-19.

The chain couples TRBV7-2 to TRBJ2-1; 9 bases match TRBD1. CDR3 size: 17 residues. Germline-derived CDR1 and CDR2 are SGHTA and FQGNSA. After removal of 2 bases from V and 1 base from J, the junction contained 6 bases not matched to a gene. The CDR3 sequence: CASSLTGGSRSYNEQFF. The DNA of the CDR3 is TGTGCCAGCAGCTTAACAGGGGGCTCTAGGTCCTACAATGAGCAGTTCTTC.

This clone was seen only a few times. The chain couples TRBV10-3 to TRBJ1-2; weak D call: TRBD1 (5 bases). The CDR3 loop spans 12 amino acids. V was shortened by 11 bases and J by 4 bases, with 14 bases between the two germline ends. Germline CDR1 ENHRY, CDR2 SYGVKD. CDR3 protein: CASTGTVYGYTF. In DNA, the CDR3 is TGTGCCTCCACCGGGACTGTCTATGGCTACACCTTC.

CDR3 sequence reads: CASSGDRIMNTEAFF. The CDR3 bases are TGTGCCAGCAGTGGTGACAGAATCATGAACACTGAAGCTTTCTTT. The chain combines TRBV2 with TRBJ1-1, with a weak D call TRBD1 (5 bases). Germline V CDR1 and CDR2: SNHLY, FYNNEI. The CDR3 has 15 amino acids. Trimming stripped 4 bases from V and 0 bases from J, with 12 bases between.

There are a few counts of this clone. V is TRBV4-1 and J is TRBJ2-3; a possible D gene is TRBD1 (6 bases). CDR1 MGHRA and CDR2 YSYEKL come from the germline V gene. The V gene lost 5 bases and the J gene lost 3 bases, with 15 bases spanning the gap. The CDR3 length is 15 residues. In nucleotides, the CDR3 is TGCGCCAGCAGCTGGACGGCAGGGGCGACAGATACGCAGTATTTT. As protein: CASSWTAGATDTQYF.

The gene calls are TRBV29-1 and TRBJ2-3, with 11 positions matching TRBD1. V dropped 6 bases and J dropped 5; count of bases not matched to a gene: 1. Germline V gives CDR1 SQVTM, CDR2 ANQGSEA. This CDR3 comprises 12 residues. CDR3 nucleotides: TGCAGCGTCGGGACAGGGGGAGATACGCAGTATTTT. Translated: CSVGTGGDTQYF.

The CDR3 is CATSNPRTGGVETQYF. As DNA, the CDR3 is TGTGCCACCAGCAACCCAAGGACAGGAGGGGTAGAGACCCAGTACTTC. The V gene is TRBV15, the J gene TRBJ2-5, with D possibly matching TRBD1 (7 bases). The CDR3 is 16 amino acids. Looked up from germline, CDR1 is LNHNV and CDR2 is YYDKDF (reference sequence). V was trimmed by 4 bases and J by 4 bases, leaving 19 bases between them.

The rearrangement links TRBV20-1 to TRBJ1-2, with 8 bases matching TRBD1. Germline V lookup: CDR1 DFQATT, CDR2 SNEGSKA (reference sequence). The CDR3 totals 11 residues. The CDR3 loop is CRATGDYGYTF. CDR3 nucleotides: TGCAGGGCGACAGGGGACTATGGCTACACCTTC.

The chain joins TRBV7-3 to TRBJ2-3, with a tentative D call TRBD2 (7 bases). Per the germline V gene, CDR1 is SGHTA and CDR2 is FQGTGA. Trimming stripped 6 bases from V and 2 bases from J, with 15 bases between. The CDR3 is 15 residues long. The CDR3 DNA reads as TGTGCCAGCAGTCTAAGGGGGGGATTCACAGATACGCAGTATTTT. Protein product: CASSLRGGFTDTQYF.

The chain is built from TRBV19 and TRBJ2-5; weak D call: TRBD2 (6 bases). V lost 3 bases and J lost 5, with 10 bases in between. The CDR3 runs to 13 residues. Per germline, CDR1 LNHDA and CDR2 SQIVND (reference sequence). The CDR3 is CASSMSLAETQYF. The CDR3 bases are TGTGCCAGTAGTATGTCACTAGCTGAGACCCAGTACTTC.

This chain uses TRBV2 with TRBJ1-1, with 7 positions matching TRBD1. V shed 7 bases, J shed 5 bases, and the junction held 13 bases outside the gene matches. This CDR3 is 15 amino acids long. Germline values: CDR1 SNHLY, CDR2 FYNNEI. The CDR3, as DNA: TGTGCCAGCACCAAGGAAGGGGGCCCAGAAACTGAAGCTTTCTTT. Translating it yields CASTKEGGPETEAFF.

This clone was counted a single time. The chain couples TRBV11-2 to TRBJ1-5, with D hard to call. Germline CDR1 is SGHAT and CDR2 is FQNNGV. Trimming took 1 base from V and 2 from J, leaving 9 bases between them. This CDR3 contains 15 residues. CDR3 in DNA: TGTGCCAGCAGCTTAGGATACGGGGGCAATCAGCCCCAGCATTTT. This sequence encodes CASSLGYGGNQPQHF.

V usage is TRBV6-6 and J usage is TRBJ2-1; TRBD2 might be the D (6 bases). Germline CDR1 and CDR2: MNHNY and SVGAGI (reference sequence). Trimming removed 6 bases at V and 11 bases at J, with 20 bases between. This CDR3 contains 14 residues. Written as DNA, the CDR3 is TGTGCCAGCAGCCCCCCTTCTCCGGGACTTAAGCAGTTCTTC. Its translation: CASSPPSPGLKQFF.

V is TRBV21-1 and J is TRBJ1-1. TRBV21-1 is listed as a pseudogene. The CDR3 contains 14 residues. In DNA form, the CDR3 reads TGTGCCAGCCCTTTTTCTAAGAGAGGCACTGAAGCTTTCTTT. Translating it yields CASPFSKRGTEAFF.